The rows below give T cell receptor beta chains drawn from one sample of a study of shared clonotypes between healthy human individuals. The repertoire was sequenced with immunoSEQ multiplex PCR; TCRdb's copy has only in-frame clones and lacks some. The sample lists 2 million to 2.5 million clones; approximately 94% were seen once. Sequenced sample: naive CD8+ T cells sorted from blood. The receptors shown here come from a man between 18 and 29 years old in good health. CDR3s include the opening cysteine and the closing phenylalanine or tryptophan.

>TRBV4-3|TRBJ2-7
CASSQEWGYEQYF
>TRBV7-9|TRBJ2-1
CASRYRGAPYNEQFF
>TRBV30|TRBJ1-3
CAWREDPYSGNTIYF
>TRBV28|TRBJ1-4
CASSPGKTGLEEKLFF
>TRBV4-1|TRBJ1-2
CASSQPRTALRYGYTF
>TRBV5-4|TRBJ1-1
CASSRDRGAEAFF
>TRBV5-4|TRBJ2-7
CASSLGDRVYEQYF
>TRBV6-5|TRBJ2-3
CASSDTRSTDTQYF
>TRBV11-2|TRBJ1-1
CASSLSGQAEAFF
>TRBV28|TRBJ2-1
CASSFSYSYNEQFF
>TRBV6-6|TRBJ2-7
CASSYSFGDYYYEQYF
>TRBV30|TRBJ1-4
CAWSLQAVGFNEKLFF
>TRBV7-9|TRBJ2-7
CASSLGSVYEQYF
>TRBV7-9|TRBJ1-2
CASSPREGHNYGYTF
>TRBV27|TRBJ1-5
CASSLSAGTGGQPQHF
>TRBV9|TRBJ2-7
CASSVEASPETYEQYF
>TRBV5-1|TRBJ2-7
CASSPGTGTYEQYF
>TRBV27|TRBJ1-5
CASSFTGGNQPQHF
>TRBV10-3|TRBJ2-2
CAIGGATGELFF
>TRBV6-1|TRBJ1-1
CASSERALSQMNTEAFF
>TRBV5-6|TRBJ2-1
CASSFYRGAQFF
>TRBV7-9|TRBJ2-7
CASSLTEALYEQYF
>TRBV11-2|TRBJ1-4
CASSLVWDEKLFF
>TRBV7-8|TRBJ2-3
CASSPTPGDTQYF
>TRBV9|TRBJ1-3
CASSQRQQFGNTIYF
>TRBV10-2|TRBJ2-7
CASREEVLAGRYEQYF
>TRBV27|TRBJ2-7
CASSLIGGTYEQYF
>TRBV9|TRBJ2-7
CASSFSGSYEQYF
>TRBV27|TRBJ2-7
CASSGTGGGYEQYF
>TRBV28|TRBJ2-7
CASNIGLPYEQYF
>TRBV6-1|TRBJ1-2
CASNEGGHGVYGYTF
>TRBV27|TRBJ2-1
CASAPGLAGYNEQFF
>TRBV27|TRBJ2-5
CASSGLAGNQETQYF
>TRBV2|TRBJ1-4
CASRATGTGSDSGNEKLFF
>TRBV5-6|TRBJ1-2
CASSNTDRAGYGYTF
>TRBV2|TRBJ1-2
CASSEGVNYGYTF
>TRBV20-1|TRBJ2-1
CSAGNNEQFF
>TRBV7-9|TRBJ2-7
CASSLTTGQYEQYF
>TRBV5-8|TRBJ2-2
CASSSQAGAGVPNTGELFF
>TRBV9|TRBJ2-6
CASSPSVGANVLTF
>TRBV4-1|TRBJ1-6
CASSDRVGRESPLHF
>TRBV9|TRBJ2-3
CASSVGSWSTDTQYF
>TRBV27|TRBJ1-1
CASSQGLHTEAFF
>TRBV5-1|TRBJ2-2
CASSLVENTGELFF
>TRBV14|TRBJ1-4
CASSQWFWGREAIEKLFF